This TCR beta chain was documented in a study of blood T cell repertoires in COVID-19. About the study: COVID-19 samples from acute and convalescent phases originated in the United States, Italy and Spain.

The data were produced by immunoSEQ multiplex PCR, yet TCRdb's version contains in-frame clones alone and is incomplete. The sample holds about 240,000 clones, roughly 91% seen once. Germline V gene sequence: CDR1 SGHTA, CDR2 FQGNSA. V was shortened by 2 bases and J by 8 bases, with 7 bases between the two germline ends. The CDR3 contains 12 residues. Sequencing was carried out using PBMCs or T cells enriched from blood (not recorded which). This TCR came from a man aged 35-49 years who had recovered from COVID-19. The V gene is TRBV7-2, the J gene TRBJ2-1, with D unclear. The CDR3 bases are TGTGCCAGCAGCTTATCGTTAGATGAGCAGTTCTTC. Protein: CASSLSLDEQFF.